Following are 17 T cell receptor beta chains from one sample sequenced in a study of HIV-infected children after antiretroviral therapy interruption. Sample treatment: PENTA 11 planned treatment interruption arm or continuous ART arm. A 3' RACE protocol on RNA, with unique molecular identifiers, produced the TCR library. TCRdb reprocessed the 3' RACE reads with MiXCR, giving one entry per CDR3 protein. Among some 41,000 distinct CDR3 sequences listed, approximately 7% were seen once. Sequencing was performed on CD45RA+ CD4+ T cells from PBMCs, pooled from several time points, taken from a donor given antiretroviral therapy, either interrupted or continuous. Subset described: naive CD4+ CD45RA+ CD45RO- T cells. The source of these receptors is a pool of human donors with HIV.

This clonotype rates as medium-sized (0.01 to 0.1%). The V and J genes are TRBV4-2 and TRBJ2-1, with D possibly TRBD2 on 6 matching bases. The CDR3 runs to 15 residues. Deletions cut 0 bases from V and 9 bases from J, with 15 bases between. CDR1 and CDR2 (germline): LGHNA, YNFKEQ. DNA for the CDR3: TGTGCCAGCAGCCAAGATGTGGGGGGATATGCTGAGCAGTTCTTC. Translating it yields CASSQDVGGYAEQFF.

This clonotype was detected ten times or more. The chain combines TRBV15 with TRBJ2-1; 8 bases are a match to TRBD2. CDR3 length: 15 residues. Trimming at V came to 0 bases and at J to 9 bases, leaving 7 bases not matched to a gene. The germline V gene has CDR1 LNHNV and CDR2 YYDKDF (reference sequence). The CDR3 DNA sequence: TGTGCCACCAGCAGAGATCCGGCGGGGGGATTTGAGCAGTTCTTC. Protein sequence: CATSRDPAGGFEQFF.

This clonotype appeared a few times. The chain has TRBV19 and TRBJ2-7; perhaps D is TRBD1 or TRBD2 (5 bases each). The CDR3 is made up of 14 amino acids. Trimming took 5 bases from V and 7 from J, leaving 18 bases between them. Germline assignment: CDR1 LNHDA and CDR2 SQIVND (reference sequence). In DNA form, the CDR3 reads TGTGCCAGTAGTCGGCAGGGACGGTCGGGAGAGCAGTACTTC. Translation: CASSRQGRSGEQYF. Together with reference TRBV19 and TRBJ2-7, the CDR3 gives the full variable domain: DGGITQSPKYLFRKEGQNVTLSCEQNLNHDAMYWYRQDPGQGLRLIYYSQIVNDFQKGDIAEGYSVSREKKESFPLTVTSAQKNPTAFYLCASSRQGRSGEQYFGPGTRLTVT.

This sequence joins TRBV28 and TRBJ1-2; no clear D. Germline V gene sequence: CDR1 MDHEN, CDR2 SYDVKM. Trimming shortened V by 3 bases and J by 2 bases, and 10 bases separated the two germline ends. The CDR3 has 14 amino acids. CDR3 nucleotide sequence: TGTGCCAGCAGTTTGTGGGCAGCCAACTATGGCTACACCTTC. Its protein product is CASSLWAANYGYTF.

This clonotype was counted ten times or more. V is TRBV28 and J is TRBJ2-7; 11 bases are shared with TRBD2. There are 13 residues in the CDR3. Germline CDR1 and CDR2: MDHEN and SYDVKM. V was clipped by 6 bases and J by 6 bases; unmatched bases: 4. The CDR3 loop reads CASSTSGSVEQYF. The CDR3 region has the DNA TGTGCCAGCAGCACTAGCGGGAGTGTCGAGCAGTACTTC. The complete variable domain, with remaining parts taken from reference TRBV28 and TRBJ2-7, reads DVKVTQSSRYLVKRTGEKVFLECVQDMDHENMFWYRQDPGLGLRLIYFSYDVKMKEKGDIPEGYSVSREKKERFSLILESASTNQTSMYLCASSTSGSVEQYFGPGTRLTVT.

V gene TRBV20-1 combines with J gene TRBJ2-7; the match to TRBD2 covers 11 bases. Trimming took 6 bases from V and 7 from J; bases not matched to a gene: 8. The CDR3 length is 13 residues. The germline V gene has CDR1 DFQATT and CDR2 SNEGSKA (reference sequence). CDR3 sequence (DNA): TGCAGTGCCAGACTAGCGGGAATTGGGGAGCAGTACTTC. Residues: CSARLAGIGEQYF.

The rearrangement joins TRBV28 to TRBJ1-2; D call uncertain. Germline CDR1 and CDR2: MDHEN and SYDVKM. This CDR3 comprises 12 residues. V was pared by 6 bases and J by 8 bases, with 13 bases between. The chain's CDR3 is CASRIETGGYTF. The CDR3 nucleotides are TGTGCCAGCAGGATAGAGACGGGAGGCTACACCTTC.

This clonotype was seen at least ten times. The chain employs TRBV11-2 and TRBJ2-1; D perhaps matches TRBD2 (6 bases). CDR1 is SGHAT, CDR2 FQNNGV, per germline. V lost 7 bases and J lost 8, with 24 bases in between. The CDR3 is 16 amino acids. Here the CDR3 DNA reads TGTGCCAGCACCTACGTCCCGGGGGTCCGGGGCGATGAGCAGTTCTTC. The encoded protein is CASTYVPGVRGDEQFF.

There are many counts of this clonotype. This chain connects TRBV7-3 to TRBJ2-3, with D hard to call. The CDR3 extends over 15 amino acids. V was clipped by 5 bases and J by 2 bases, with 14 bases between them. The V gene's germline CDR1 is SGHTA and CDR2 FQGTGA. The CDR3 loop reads CASSARRANTDTQYF. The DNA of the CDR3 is TGTGCCAGCAGCGCCCGCCGAGCGAACACAGATACGCAGTATTTT.

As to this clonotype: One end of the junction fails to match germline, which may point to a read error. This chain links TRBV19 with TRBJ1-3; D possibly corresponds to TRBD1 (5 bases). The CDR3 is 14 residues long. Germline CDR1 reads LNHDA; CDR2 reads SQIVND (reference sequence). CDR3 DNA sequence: TGTGCCAGCACCCGACTGGGGGGTCAAAACACCTTGTACTTT. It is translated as CASTRLGGQNTLYF.

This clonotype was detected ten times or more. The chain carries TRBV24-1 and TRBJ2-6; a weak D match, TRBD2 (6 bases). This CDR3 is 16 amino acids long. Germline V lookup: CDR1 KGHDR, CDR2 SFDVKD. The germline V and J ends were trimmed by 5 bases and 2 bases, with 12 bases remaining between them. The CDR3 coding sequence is TGTGCCACCAGTGCCCCCGGGGGTACTGGGGCCAACGTCCTGACTTTC. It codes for CATSAPGGTGANVLTF.

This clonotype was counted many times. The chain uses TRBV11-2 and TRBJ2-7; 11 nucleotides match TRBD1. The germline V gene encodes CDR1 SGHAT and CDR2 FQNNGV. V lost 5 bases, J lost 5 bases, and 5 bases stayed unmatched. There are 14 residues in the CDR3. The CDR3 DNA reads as TGTGCCAGCAGCAGGACAGGGGGCGGGAACGAGCAGTACTTC. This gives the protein CASSRTGGGNEQYF.

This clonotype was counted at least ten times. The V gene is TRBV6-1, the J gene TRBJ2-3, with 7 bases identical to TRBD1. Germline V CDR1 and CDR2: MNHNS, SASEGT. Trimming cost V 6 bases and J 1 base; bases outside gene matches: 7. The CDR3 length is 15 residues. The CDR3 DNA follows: TGTGCCAGCAGAACAGGGGAAGGGGGCACAGATACGCAGTATTTT. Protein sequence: CASRTGEGGTDTQYF.

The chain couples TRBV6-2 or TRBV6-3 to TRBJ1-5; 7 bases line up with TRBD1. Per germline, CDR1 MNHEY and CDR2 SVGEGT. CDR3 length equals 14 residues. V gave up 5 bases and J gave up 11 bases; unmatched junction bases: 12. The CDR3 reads CASSLRTGPAAQHF. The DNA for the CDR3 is TGTGCCAGCAGTCTTCGGACAGGCCCCGCGGCCCAGCATTTT.

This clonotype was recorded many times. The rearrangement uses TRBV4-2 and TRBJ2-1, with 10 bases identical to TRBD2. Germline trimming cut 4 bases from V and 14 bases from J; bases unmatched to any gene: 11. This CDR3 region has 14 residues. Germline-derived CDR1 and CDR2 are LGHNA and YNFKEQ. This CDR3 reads CASSPLAGEFKEFF. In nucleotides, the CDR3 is TGTGCCAGCAGCCCGCTAGCGGGAGAGTTCAAGGAGTTCTTC.

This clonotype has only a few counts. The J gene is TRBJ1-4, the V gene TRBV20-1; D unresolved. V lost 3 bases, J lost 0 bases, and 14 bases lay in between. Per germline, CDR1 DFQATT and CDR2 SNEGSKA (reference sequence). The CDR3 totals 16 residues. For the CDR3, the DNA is TGCAGTGCTAGGTACAGCCGAGGAGCAACTAATGAAAAACTGTTTTTT. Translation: CSARYSRGATNEKLFF.

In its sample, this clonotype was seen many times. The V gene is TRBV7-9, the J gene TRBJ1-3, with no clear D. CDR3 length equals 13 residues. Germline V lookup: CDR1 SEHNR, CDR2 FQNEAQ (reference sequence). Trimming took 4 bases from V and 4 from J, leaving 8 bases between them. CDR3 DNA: TGTGCCAGCAGCTCGGTTAAAGGAAACACCATATATTTT. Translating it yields CASSSVKGNTIYF. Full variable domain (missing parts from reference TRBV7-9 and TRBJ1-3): DTGVSQNPRHKITKRGQNVTFRCDPISEHNRLYWYRQTLGQGPEFLTYFQNEAQLEKSRLLSDRFSAERPKGSFSTLEIQRTEQGDSAMYLCASSSVKGNTIYFGEGSWLTVV.